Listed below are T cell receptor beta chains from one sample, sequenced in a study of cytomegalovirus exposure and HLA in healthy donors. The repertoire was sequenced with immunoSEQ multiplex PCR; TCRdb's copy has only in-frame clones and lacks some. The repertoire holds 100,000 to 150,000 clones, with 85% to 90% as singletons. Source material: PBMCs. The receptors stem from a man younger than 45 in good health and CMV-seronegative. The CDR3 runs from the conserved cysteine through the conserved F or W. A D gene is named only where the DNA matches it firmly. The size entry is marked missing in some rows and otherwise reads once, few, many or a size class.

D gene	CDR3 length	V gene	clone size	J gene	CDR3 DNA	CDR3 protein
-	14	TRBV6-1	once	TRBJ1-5	TGTGCCAGCAGGAAACAGGGAGGGAATCAGCCCCAGCATTTT	CASRKQGGNQPQHF
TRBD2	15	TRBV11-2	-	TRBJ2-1	TGTGCCAGCAGCTTTACTAGCGGGGGAGCCGATGAGCAGTTCTTC	CASSFTSGGADEQFF
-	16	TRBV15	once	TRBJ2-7	TGTGCCACCAGCAGAGGTTATGGTGACTCCTCCTACGAGCAGTACTTC	CATSRGYGDSSYEQYF
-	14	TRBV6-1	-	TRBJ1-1	TGTGCCAGTGAATCGAGGAGGGTGAACACTGAAGCTTTCTTT	CASESRRVNTEAFF
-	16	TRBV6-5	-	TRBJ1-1	TGTGCCAGCAGTTCAGTCCCGACAGCGTGGAACACTGAAGCTTTCTTT	CASSSVPTAWNTEAFF
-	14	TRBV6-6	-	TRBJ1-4	TGTGCCAGCAGTTACCGGCAGGGGAATGAAAAACTGTTTTTT	CASSYRQGNEKLFF
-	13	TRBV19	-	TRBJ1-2	TGTGCCAGTAGTATTAGGGGGATTGATGGCTACACCTTC	CASSIRGIDGYTF
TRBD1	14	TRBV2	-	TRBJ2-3	TGTGCCAGCGAGGGACAGTCTAGCACAGATACGCAGTATTTT	CASEGQSSTDTQYF
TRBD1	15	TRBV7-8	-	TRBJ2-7	TGTGCCAGCAGCTTTGCTACAGGGGTTGGTTACGAGCAGTACTTC	CASSFATGVGYEQYF
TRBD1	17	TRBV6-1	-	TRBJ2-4	TGTGCCAGCAGTGAACAACCCCTCAAGGACAGGGGGGACATTCAGTACTTC	CASSEQPLKDRGDIQYF
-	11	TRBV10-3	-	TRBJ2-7	TGTGCCATCAGTCAGGGTTACGAGCAGTACTTC	CAISQGYEQYF
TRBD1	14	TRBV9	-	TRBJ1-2	TGTGCCAGCAGCGCGCCGACAGGGAACTATGGCTACACCTTC	CASSAPTGNYGYTF
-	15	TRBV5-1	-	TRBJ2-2	TGCGCCAGCAGCTTAGCCCCGGGTGCGGGCGGGGAGCTGTTTTTT	CASSLAPGAGGELFF
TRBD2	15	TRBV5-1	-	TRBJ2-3	TGCGCCAGCAGTCGGGGGGGGCCCCCACCGGATACGCAGTATTTT	CASSRGGPPPDTQYF
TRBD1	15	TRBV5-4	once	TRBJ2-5	TGTGCCAGCAGCTTGCCAGCAGGGGGCAAAGAGACCCAGTACTTC	CASSLPAGGKETQYF
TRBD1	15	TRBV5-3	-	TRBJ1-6	TGTGCCAGAAGCTTGGAAGGACAGGGCAATTCACCCCTCCACTTT	CARSLEGQGNSPLHF
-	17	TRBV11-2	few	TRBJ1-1	TGTGCCAGCAGCTTAGCGGCAGGGGACGGATTTAGCACTGAAGCTTTCTTT	CASSLAAGDGFSTEAFF
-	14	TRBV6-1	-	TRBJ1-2	TGTGCCAGCAGTGCGGCGATGGGAGACTATGGCTGCACCTTC	CASSAAMGDYGCTF
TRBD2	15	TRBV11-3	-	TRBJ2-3	TGTGCCAGCAGTACTGGGACTAGCCCCAGGGATACGCAGTATTTT	CASSTGTSPRDTQYF
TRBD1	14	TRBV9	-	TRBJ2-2	TGTGCCAGCAGCATTAGACAGGGCACCGGGGAGCTGTTTTTT	CASSIRQGTGELFF
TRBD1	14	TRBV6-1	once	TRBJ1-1	TGTGCCAGCAGTGAAGGGCAGGGGGAGACTGAAGCTTTCTTT	CASSEGQGETEAFF
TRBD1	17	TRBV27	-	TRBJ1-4	TGTGCCAGCAATCGACAGGGGCCCAGGGGGCCTAATGAAAAACTGTTTTTT	CASNRQGPRGPNEKLFF
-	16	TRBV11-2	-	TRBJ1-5	TGTGCCAGCAGCTTAGATGGCAGGCCGCCGAATCAGCCCCAGCATTTT	CASSLDGRPPNQPQHF
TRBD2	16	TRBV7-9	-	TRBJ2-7	TGTGCCAGCAGCCCTCCGAGTGCGGGGGGTCCCTACGAGCAGTACTTC	CASSPPSAGGPYEQYF
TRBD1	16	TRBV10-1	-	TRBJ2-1	TGCGCCAGCAGTGAGTCGAGCAGGGGGCGCCGAAATGAGCAGTTCTTC	CASSESSRGRRNEQFF
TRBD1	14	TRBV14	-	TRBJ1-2	TGTGCCAGCAGCCAGGACAGGTTCGACTATGGCTACACCTTC	CASSQDRFDYGYTF
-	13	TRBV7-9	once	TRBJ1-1	TGTGCCAGCAGCTTACAGGCGAACACTGAAGCTTTCTTT	CASSLQANTEAFF
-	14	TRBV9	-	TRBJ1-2	TGTGCCAGCAGCGCCCCCCGGGGTGTTGAGGGCTACACCTTC	CASSAPRGVEGYTF
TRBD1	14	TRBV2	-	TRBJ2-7	TGTGCCAGCCTGGACAGGGAGACAACCTACGAGCAGTACTTC	CASLDRETTYEQYF
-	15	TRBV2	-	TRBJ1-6	TGTGCCAGCAGTGGTTTTGGGGGGGCTAATTCACCCCTCCACTTT	CASSGFGGANSPLHF
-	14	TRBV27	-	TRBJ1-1	TGTGCCAGCAGTTTACAGGCCCGATACACTGAAGCTTTCTTT	CASSLQARYTEAFF
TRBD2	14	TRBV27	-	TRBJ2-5	TGTGCCAGCCGACTAGCGGGGGGGTTTGAGACCCAGTACTTC	CASRLAGGFETQYF
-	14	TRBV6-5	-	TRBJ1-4	TGTGCCAGCAGTTACTCGACAGGCGGTGAAAAACTGTTTTTT	CASSYSTGGEKLFF
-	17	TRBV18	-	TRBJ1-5	TGTGCCAGCTCACTGGGAGCAGGCCAAGGTAGCAATCAGCCCCAGCATTTT	CASSLGAGQGSNQPQHF
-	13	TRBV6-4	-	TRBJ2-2	TGTGCCAGCAGCGGGACAAACACCGGGGAGCTGTTTTTT	CASSGTNTGELFF
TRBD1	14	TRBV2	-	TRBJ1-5	TGTGCCAGCAGACGTACAGGGGGCAATCAGCCCCAGCATTTT	CASRRTGGNQPQHF
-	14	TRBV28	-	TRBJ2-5	TGTGCCAGCAGCCCCCGGAGGCCACAAGAGACCCAGTACTTC	CASSPRRPQETQYF
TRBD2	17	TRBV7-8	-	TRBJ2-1	TGTGCCAGCAGCTCCCTCGCACTAGCGGGGGACTACAATGAGCAGTTCTTC	CASSSLALAGDYNEQFF
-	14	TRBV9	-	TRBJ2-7	TGTGCCAGCAGCGTAGACGGGGGATCCTACGAGCAGTACTTC	CASSVDGGSYEQYF
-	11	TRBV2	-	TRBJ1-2	TGTGCCAGCAGTGTTGGAGGCAGCTACACCTTC	CASSVGGSYTF
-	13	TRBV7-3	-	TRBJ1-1	TGTGCCAGCAGCCCCGCGCCCGAGGCTGAAGCTTTCTTT	CASSPAPEAEAFF
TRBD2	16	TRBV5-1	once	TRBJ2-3	TGCGCCAGCAGCCACCCAAGGACTAGCGGGGGAAGTACGCAGTATTTT	CASSHPRTSGGSTQYF
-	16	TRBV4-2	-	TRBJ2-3	TGTGCCAGCAGCCAAGTTGGAGGGGATGACCCAGATACGCAGTATTTT	CASSQVGGDDPDTQYF
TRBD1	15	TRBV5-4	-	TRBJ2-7	TGTGCCAGCAGCCACCCCGGGACAGCCCTTTACGAGCAGTACTTC	CASSHPGTALYEQYF
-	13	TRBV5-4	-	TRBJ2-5	TGTGCCAGCAGCTTGGCTCCTCAAGAGACCCAGTACTTC	CASSLAPQETQYF
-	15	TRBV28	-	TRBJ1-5	TGTGCCAGCAGTTCGACCGCAGGGGGCAATCAGCCCCAGCATTTT	CASSSTAGGNQPQHF
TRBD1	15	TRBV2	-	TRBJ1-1	TGTGCCAGCAGCGGACAGGGTGCGGCTCTTGCTGAAGCTTTCTTT	CASSGQGAALAEAFF
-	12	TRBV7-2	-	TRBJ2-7	TGTGCCAGCAGCTCACAGGGCTACGAGCAGTACTTC	CASSSQGYEQYF
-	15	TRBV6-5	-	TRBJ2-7	TGTGCCAGCAGTTACTCGGATCGGGCTAGCAACGAGCAGTACTTC	CASSYSDRASNEQYF
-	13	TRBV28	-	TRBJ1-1	TGTGCCAGCAGCCGGAGATTAAACACTGAAGCTTTCTTT	CASSRRLNTEAFF
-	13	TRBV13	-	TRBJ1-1	TGTGCCAGCAGCGGTCACAAGAACACTGAAGCTTTCTTT	CASSGHKNTEAFF
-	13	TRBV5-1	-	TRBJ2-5	TGCGCCAGCAGCACACTACCACAAGAGACCCAGTACTTC	CASSTLPQETQYF
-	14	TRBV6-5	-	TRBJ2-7	TGTGCCAGCAGTTACGGGGCAGCCAACTACGAGCAGTACTTC	CASSYGAANYEQYF
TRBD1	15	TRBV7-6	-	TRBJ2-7	TGTGCCAGCGACCCCGGGACAGGGGGCTTCAGCGAGCAGTACTTC	CASDPGTGGFSEQYF
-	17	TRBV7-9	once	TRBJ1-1	TGTGCCAGCAGCACCCTTGTCGGGACACTAATCTCCACTGAAGCTTTCTTT	CASSTLVGTLISTEAFF